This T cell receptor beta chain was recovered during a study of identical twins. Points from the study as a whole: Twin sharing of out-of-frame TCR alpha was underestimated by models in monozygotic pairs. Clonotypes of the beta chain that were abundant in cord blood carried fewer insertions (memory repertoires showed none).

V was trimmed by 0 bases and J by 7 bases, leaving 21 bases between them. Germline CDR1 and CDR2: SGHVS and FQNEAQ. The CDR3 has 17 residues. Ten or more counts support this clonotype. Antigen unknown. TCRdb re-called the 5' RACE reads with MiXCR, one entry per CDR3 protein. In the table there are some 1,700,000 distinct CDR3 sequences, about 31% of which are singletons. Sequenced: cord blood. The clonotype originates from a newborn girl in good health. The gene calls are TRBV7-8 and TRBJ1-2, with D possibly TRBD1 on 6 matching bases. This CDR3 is CASSLARFSGTGRGYTF. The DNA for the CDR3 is TGTGCCAGCAGCTTAGCACGCTTCTCGGGTACAGGGCGTGGCTACACCTTC.